The sequence of this TCR beta chain was determined in a study of OX40 agonist ivuxolimab in advanced cancers. Context from the whole study: Ivuxolimab was an agonistic, fully human IgG2 monoclonal antibody directed against OX40 (CD134), a costimulatory receptor. Prior anti-PD-1, anti-PD-L1 or anti-CTLA-4 therapy was permitted, and 40% to 50% of dose-escalation patients had received checkpoint inhibitors. Of the roughly 52 patients in dose escalation, about 20 had hepatocellular carcinoma, approximately 15 had melanoma, 9 had renal cell carcinoma and 9 had head and neck cancer. A male proportion of almost 85% and a mean age of around 60 years, ranging from about 20 to 80, were recorded for the dose-escalation cohort. Peripheral TCRbeta sequencing aimed to test whether ivuxolimab altered TCR sequence diversity and caused clonal T-cell expansion. Intravenous ivuxolimab was administered to patients every 2 weeks at six dose levels: 0.01, 0.1, 0.3, 1.5, 3 and 10 mg/kg. The paper reports the monotherapy dose-escalation portion (N ≈ 50 patients) of the phase I ivuxolimab trial. Three dose-escalation patients achieved partial responses, one with hepatocellular carcinoma and two with cutaneous melanoma. What the research found in general, with its limitations: In partial responders in the 0.1-3.0 mg/kg groups, normalized peripheral clonal expansion was found to be among the lowest, especially among CD8+ T cells. Low levels of normalized T-cell clonal expansion were also seen in some patients who did not respond. After ivuxolimab, more expanded clones were found on average in CD8+ T cells than in CD4+ T cells. At doses of 0.1 to 3.0 mg/kg, clonal expansion of both CD4+ and CD8+ blood T cells was observed from baseline to week 6. The antigen specificity of the clonally expanded peripheral T cells was not determined.

For sequencing of the TCRbeta CDR3 region, genomic DNA was extracted from the sorted cells. The immunoSEQ Assay was used for sequencing of TCRbeta CDR3 regions. TCRdb took this table from immuneACCESS and kept in-frame rearrangements with V and J called. Such tables lack part of the clones; where checked against another copy, unresolved V genes explain under half of the gap, and the rest is unexplained. Here the sample has roughly 100,000 clones; about nine tenths occur a single time. In total, the top ten clones hold approximately 0.5% of the sample. A single count supports this clone. It lacks a known antigen. Base qualities are not provided; no much larger clone lies one nucleotide away. The trial excluded patients who had a history of autoimmune disease or were on systemic immunosuppression. Peripheral blood for TCR sequencing was collected from all dose cohorts at baseline, on cycle 4 day 1, and on cycle 7 day 1. The samples were taken from a phase I, first-in-human, multicenter, open-label dose-escalation trial of ivuxolimab. Adults with locally advanced or metastatic melanoma, renal cell carcinoma, hepatocellular carcinoma or head and neck squamous cell carcinoma were enrolled in the trial. Before TCR sequencing, CD4+ and CD8+ T cells were separately sorted from peripheral blood.

The germline V gene yields ENHRY for CDR1 and SYGVKD for CDR2. Including the terminal cysteine and phenylalanine, the CDR3 comprises 16 residues. Of all the DNA, just the CDR3 is kept, 48 bases in frame from base 1. Trimming removed 5 bases from V and 4 bases from J, leaving 19 bases between the germline ends. The clonotype originates from an adult with an advanced solid tumor such as melanoma, head and neck, liver or kidney cancer. The specimen was CD4+ or CD8+ T cells sorted from blood, collected in a trial of the OX40 agonist ivuxolimab. The chain joins TRBV10-3 to TRBJ2-3; confidence is insufficient to name the D gene. The CDR3 region has the sequence CAISSRVAPSPDTQYF. Here is the DNA: TGTGCCATCAGTTCCCGGGTGGCCCCCTCCCCAGATACGCAGTATTTT.